One sample yielded the 23 T cell receptor beta chains listed below, sequenced in a study of blood T cells in healthy people across ages. Alongside a J-beta primer mix, a sample-barcoded 5' primer served in a second PCR lasting roughly 6 to 12 cycles. TCRdb re-called the 5' RACE reads with MiXCR, one entry per CDR3 protein. The sample lists hundreds of thousands of distinct CDR3 sequences; around 52% were seen once. The specimen was blood. The source of these receptors is an elderly woman in good health.

The V gene is TRBV7-9, the J gene TRBJ2-1, with 15 bases fitting TRBD2. CDR3 length: 13 amino acids. The germline V gene encodes CDR1 SEHNR and CDR2 FQNEAQ (reference sequence). V trimming: 9 bases; J trimming: 8 bases; junction bases outside the gene matches: 2. This CDR3 reads CARGLAGGDEQFF. CDR3 nucleotides: TGTGCCAGGGGACTAGCGGGGGGTGATGAGCAGTTCTTC.

The chain combines TRBV7-4 with TRBJ2-1; D may be TRBD1 (6 bases). Trimming took 4 bases from V and 8 from J, leaving 24 bases between them. The CDR3 consists of 17 residues. Germline CDR1 is SGHVT and CDR2 is SQSDAQ. CDR3 nucleotides: TGTGCCAGCAGCTCCACTTCTATGGGGGCTAGGAGCTATGAGCAGTTCTTC. It encodes CASSSTSMGARSYEQFF.

J is TRBJ1-2 and V is TRBV6-6, with TRBD1 matching 7 bases. In germline, CDR1 is MNHNY, CDR2 SVGAGI (reference sequence). V dropped 7 bases and J dropped 8; count of bases not matched to a gene: 13. This CDR3 is 14 amino acids long. In DNA, the CDR3 is TGTGCCAGCACCCAAATGGGAGGGACAGCCGGCTACACCTTC. Translating gives CASTQMGGTAGYTF.

Comment on this clonotype: One end of the junction fails to match germline, which may point to a read error. The chain uses TRBV3-1 and TRBJ2-1, with D perhaps TRBD2 (6 bases). The CDR3 covers 14 residues. Germline V lookup: CDR1 LGHDT, CDR2 YNNKEL (reference sequence). The CDR3 sequence is CASSQTSSPNGQFF. CDR3 sequence (DNA): TGTGCCAGCAGCCAAACTAGCAGTCCCAATGGGCAGTTCTTC.

This clonotype has at least ten counts. The chain couples TRBV12-3 or TRBV12-4 to TRBJ2-3; D is uncertain. The germline V and J ends were trimmed by 2 bases and 1 base, with 7 bases remaining between them. This CDR3 comprises 14 residues. CDR3 nucleotide sequence: TGTGCCAGCAGTTTATTCTTGGGCACAGATACGCAGTATTTT. Amino acid sequence: CASSLFLGTDTQYF.

This rearrangement joins TRBV10-3 to TRBJ2-1; TRBD1 agrees at 9 bases. In germline, CDR1 is ENHRY, CDR2 SYGVKD. The CDR3 has 14 residues. The trim removed 6 bases at V and 6 bases at J, leaving 6 bases unmatched. For the CDR3, the DNA is TGTGCCATCAGCCCCGGGACAGGGACCAATGAGCAGTTCTTC. Translating gives CAISPGTGTNEQFF.

Many counts were recorded for this clonotype. The chain employs TRBV20-1 and TRBJ2-1, with 7 nucleotides matching TRBD2. This CDR3 region has 14 residues. CDR1 is DFQATT, CDR2 SNEGSKA, per germline (reference sequence). V lost 4 bases to trimming and J lost 2 bases; unmatched junction nucleotides: 5. Here the CDR3 reads CSAIPSGAYNEQFF. CDR3 sequence (DNA): TGCAGTGCTATTCCTAGCGGCGCCTACAATGAGCAGTTCTTC.

This clonotype appeared many times. The CDR3 reads CSVERSGGITDTQYF. The DNA for the CDR3 is TGCAGCGTTGAGCGTAGCGGGGGAATAACAGATACGCAGTATTTT. The chain links TRBV29-1 to TRBJ2-3; 9 nucleotides line up with TRBD2. V shed 3 bases, J shed 3 bases, and the junction held 7 bases outside the gene matches. Germline CDR1 is SQVTM and CDR2 is ANQGSEA. The CDR3 contains 15 residues.

There are a few counts of this clonotype. This chain uses TRBV2 with TRBJ2-2; D might be TRBD1 (6 bases). This CDR3 has 14 amino acids. CDR1 and CDR2 (germline): SNHLY, FYNNEI. V was trimmed by 8 bases and J by 4 bases, leaving 14 bases between them. CDR3 sequence reads: CASRYRESTGELFF. Written as DNA, the CDR3 is TGTGCCAGCCGATACAGGGAGTCCACCGGGGAGCTGTTTTTT.

In its sample, this clonotype was seen many times. The V call is TRBV7-2, the J call TRBJ1-2; D uncertain. The CDR3 contains 15 residues. CDR1 and CDR2 from the germline V gene are SGHTA and FQGNSA. Trimming left V 4 bases short and J 2 bases short, with 14 bases between. The CDR3 spells CASSYPSAGNYGYTF. CDR3 nucleotides: TGTGCCAGCAGCTACCCCTCTGCAGGAAACTATGGCTACACCTTC.

In nucleotides, the CDR3 is TGTGCCAGCAGTCCGGCGACAGGGTACTACGAGCAGTACTTC. It encodes CASSPATGYYEQYF. The rearrangement links TRBV12-3 or TRBV12-4 to TRBJ2-5; 7 nucleotides agree with TRBD1. The J call may not be correct, given that the DNA end is closer to TRBJ2-7. The CDR3 is 14 amino acids.

This clonotype appeared a single time. The J gene is TRBJ1-1, the V gene TRBV7-9, with D unresolved. Per germline, CDR1 SEHNR and CDR2 FQNEAQ (reference sequence). V lost 7 bases and J lost 1, with 10 bases in between. The CDR3 is 13 residues long. The CDR3 region is CASTGPANTEAFF. The CDR3 nucleotides are TGTGCCAGCACTGGCCCGGCGAACACTGAAGCTTTCTTT.

This clonotype appeared once. A much larger clone lies a single base off, so this may be a read error. The chain couples TRBV7-9 to TRBJ1-1; 9 nucleotides line up with TRBD1. The CDR3 extends over 14 amino acids. With V trimmed by 5 bases and J by 7 bases, 8 bases remained unmatched. The germline gives CDR1 SEHNR, CDR2 FQNEAQ (reference sequence). Here the CDR3 DNA reads TGTGCCAGCAGCCACCGACAGGGGGGAAGTGAAGCTTTCTTT. This sequence encodes CASSHRQGGSEAFF.

The chain uses TRBV9 and TRBJ2-1, with D possibly being TRBD1 or TRBD2 (5 bases each). V was clipped by 0 bases and J by 4 bases, with 11 bases between them. Germline V gives CDR1 SGDLS, CDR2 YYNGEE. The CDR3 is made up of 15 amino acids. CDR3 region: CASSVERGAYNEQFF. CDR3 nucleotides: TGTGCCAGCAGCGTAGAACGGGGCGCATACAATGAGCAGTTCTTC. Full variable domain (rest looked up from reference TRBV9 and TRBJ2-1): DSGVTQTPKHLITATGQRVTLRCSPRSGDLSVYWYQQSLDQGLQFLIQYYNGEERAKGNILERFSAQQFPDLHSELNLSSLELGDSALYFCASSVERGAYNEQFFGPGTRLTVL.

The CDR3 is CSARDVLQLQETQYF. In nucleotides, the CDR3 is TGCAGTGCTAGAGATGTGTTGCAACTCCAAGAGACCCAGTACTTC. The chain is built from TRBV20-1 and TRBJ2-5; D is uncertain. Between the trimmed V and J ends, which lost 0 bases and 1 base, there was a span of 12 bases. Germline CDR1 and CDR2: DFQATT and SNEGSKA (reference sequence). The CDR3 sequence is 15 residues long.

The chain links TRBV12-3 or TRBV12-4 to TRBJ2-3, with D tentatively TRBD1 (6 bases). V was trimmed by 7 bases and J by 6 bases, leaving 11 bases between them. The CDR3 sequence is 12 residues long. The CDR3 loop reads CASTLRGDTQYF. The CDR3 DNA is TGTGCCAGCACCTTGAGGGGGGATACGCAGTATTTT.

Worth noting for this clonotype: This may arise from a read error, as a much more abundant clone is one base away. The V call is TRBV7-8, the J call TRBJ1-5, with D maybe TRBD1 (5 bases). Germline V gene data show CDR1 as SGHVS and CDR2 as FQNEAQ. CDR3 size: 14 residues. CDR3 region: CVSSLGALNQPQHF. CDR3 bases: TGTGTCAGCAGCTTAGGGGCCCTCAATCAGCCCCAGCATTTT.

The J gene is TRBJ2-7, the V gene TRBV5-6, with TRBD2 matching 8 bases. V shed 9 bases, J shed 2 bases, and the junction held 10 bases outside the gene matches. CDR3 length: 14 residues. In germline, CDR1 is SGHDT, CDR2 YYEEEE. DNA for the CDR3: TGTGCCACCACGGGAAGGCGGGGGGCCTACGAGCAGTACTTC. Protein: CATTGRRGAYEQYF.

A single count supports this clonotype. The rearrangement joins TRBV7-2 to TRBJ1-2; 11 nucleotides match TRBD1. This CDR3 has 15 amino acids. Trimming took 4 bases from V and 7 from J; bases not matched to a gene: 8. Germline CDR1 SGHTA, CDR2 FQGNSA. CDR3 DNA: TGTGCCAGCAGCTCAGTCGGACAGGGGGCTGGTGGCTACACCTTC. It specifies CASSSVGQGAGGYTF.

In this sample, this clonotype turned up many times. The chain combines TRBV29-1 with TRBJ2-3; possible D gene TRBD1, 6 bases. Germline V gene data show CDR1 as SQVTM and CDR2 as ANQGSEA. The CDR3 length is 12 residues. V dropped 3 bases and J dropped 5 bases, with 9 bases sitting between them. The CDR3: CSVDGGEDTQYF. In nucleotides, the CDR3 is TGCAGCGTTGATGGGGGCGAAGATACGCAGTATTTT.

A single count supports this clonotype. This sequence joins TRBV3-1 and TRBJ2-3; 9 nucleotides agree with TRBD2. The CDR3 length is 15 residues. Unmatched junction bases numbered 9, after V lost 6 bases and J lost 5 bases. Germline V gene sequence: CDR1 LGHDT, CDR2 YNNKEL (reference sequence). CDR3 amino acids: CASRGVFSGGDTQYF. CDR3 DNA: TGTGCCAGCAGAGGGGTCTTTAGCGGGGGAGATACGCAGTATTTT.

A remark on this clonotype: This clone may be a read error of a much larger clone one base away. The chain has TRBV3-1 and TRBJ2-6; D unresolved. Trimming stripped 1 base from V and 0 bases from J, with 13 bases between. The CDR3 spans 18 residues. CDR1 is LGHDT, CDR2 YNNKEL, per germline (reference sequence). The CDR3 coding sequence is TGTGCCAGCAGCCAAGTAGTGAACGCAAACTCTGGGGCCAACGTCCTGACTTTC. It encodes CASSQVVNANSGANVLTF.

With regard to this clonotype: Germline and junction disagree at one end, which may indicate a read error. The chain joins TRBV7-2 to TRBJ2-7; 7 bases map to TRBD2. CDR1 and CDR2 (germline): SGHTA, FQGNSA. The CDR3 is 18 residues long. This chain's CDR3 is CASSLAAGSGGGSYEQYF. CDR3 sequence (DNA): TGTGCCAGCAGCCTAGCGGCGGGGTCAGGAGGCGGCTCCTACGAGCAGTACTTC.